These 13 T cell receptor beta chains were all obtained from the same sample, sequenced in a study of cytomegalovirus exposure and HLA in healthy donors. Both 60 Vbeta primers and 13 Jbeta primers went into the PCR. The repertoire was sequenced with immunoSEQ multiplex PCR; TCRdb's copy has only in-frame clones and lacks some. The table has around 130,000 clones, approximately 67% seen once; the top ten hold 6.5%. The sequenced sample consisted of PBMCs. The source is a woman aged 60-70 years in good health and CMV-seronegative.

This clone was seen more than once but under ten times. The CDR3 DNA reads as TGCGCCAGCAGCCCCGGGGGGACGATGCTGGGGCAGCCCCAGCATTTT. Translation gives CASSPGGTMLGQPQHF. The chain employs TRBV4-1 and TRBJ1-5; TRBD1 might be the D (5 bases). V was clipped by 4 bases and J by 7 bases, with 20 bases between them. CDR3 length: 16 amino acids. Germline V CDR1 and CDR2: MGHRA, YSYEKL.

The chain carries TRBV5-1 and TRBJ2-7; possible D gene TRBD1, 6 bases. The V and J ends lost 1 base and 3 bases respectively, with 17 bases between them. Germline CDR1 reads SGHRS; CDR2 reads YFSETQ. This CDR3 is 16 amino acids long. The CDR3 sequence: CASSLMAAGAVYEQYF. DNA for the CDR3: TGCGCCAGCAGCTTGATGGCGGCAGGGGCGGTCTACGAGCAGTACTTC.

In the case of this clone: The junction departs from germline at one end; a sequencing error may be responsible. This chain joins TRBV7-9 and TRBJ2-1, with 9 bases fitting TRBD2. The CDR3 runs to 15 residues. CDR1 and CDR2 (germline): SEHNR, FQNEAQ (reference sequence). The CDR3: CSSSLARTSENEQFF. CDR3 DNA sequence: TGTTCCAGCAGCTTAGCCCGGACTAGCGAGAATGAGCAGTTCTTC.

Worth noting for this clone: At one boundary the junction diverges from the germline segment, which might be a read error. This chain connects TRBV7-9 to TRBJ1-1; 9 bases are a match to TRBD1. The CDR3 contains 15 residues. Per the germline V gene, CDR1 is SEHNR and CDR2 is FQNEAQ (reference sequence). CDR3 protein: CSSSSGTGLNTEAFF. The CDR3 bases are TGTTCCAGCAGCTCCGGGACAGGGTTGAACACTGAAGCTTTCTTT.

The chain couples TRBV23-1 to TRBJ2-1, with 13 bases that match TRBD2. TRBV23-1 is given ORF status, its function remaining uncertain. V was pared by 3 bases and J by 9 bases, with 8 bases of the junction left unmatched. The CDR3 is made up of 16 amino acids. CDR3 amino acids: CASSQELTSGRGEQFF. In DNA form, the CDR3 reads TGCGCCAGCAGTCAGGAATTAACTAGCGGGAGGGGTGAGCAGTTCTTC.

This rearrangement joins TRBV5-8 to TRBJ2-7; possible D gene TRBD2, 5 bases. The CDR3 spans 15 residues. Trimming stripped 0 bases from V and 3 bases from J, with 13 bases between. Germline CDR1 is SGHTS and CDR2 is YDEGEE. The CDR3 reads CASSLGGAAFYEQYF. The CDR3 DNA follows: TGTGCCAGCAGCTTGGGTGGAGCGGCGTTCTACGAGCAGTACTTC. Using reference TRBV5-8 and TRBJ2-7 for the parts outside the CDR3, the full variable domain is EAGVTQSPTHLIKTRGQQATLRCSPISGHTSVYWYQQALGLGLQFLLWYDEGEERNRGNFPPRFSGRQFPNYSSELNVNALELEDSALYLCASSLGGAAFYEQYFGPGTRLTVT.

This clone has just one count. This chain joins TRBV10-2 and TRBJ2-4; D is unclear. V dropped 4 bases and J dropped 8 bases, with 9 bases sitting between them. In germline, CDR1 is WSHSY, CDR2 SAAADI. The CDR3 is 12 residues long. The CDR3 DNA sequence: TGCGCCAGCAGTGGTGTGGCCGACATTCAGTACTTC. The encoded protein is CASSGVADIQYF.

The J gene is TRBJ2-7, the V gene TRBV5-4; TRBD2 matches at 7 bases. V was pared by 2 bases and J by 2 bases, with 10 bases of the junction left unmatched. CDR3 length: 16 amino acids. Germline V lookup: CDR1 SGHNT, CDR2 YYREEE (reference sequence). CDR3 in amino acids: CASSLFEGTTAYEQYF. CDR3 bases: TGTGCCAGCAGCTTATTCGAAGGGACTACCGCCTACGAGCAGTACTTC.

In this sample, this clone turned up a few times. The J gene is TRBJ2-7, the V gene TRBV4-2; 10 bases line up with TRBD2. Germline lookup yields CDR1 LGHNA and CDR2 YNFKEQ. The CDR3 runs to 15 residues. The trim removed 1 base at V and 3 bases at J, leaving 3 bases unmatched. The CDR3 loop is CASSQGLAGDYEQYF. As DNA, the CDR3 is TGTGCCAGCAGCCAAGGTCTAGCGGGAGACTACGAGCAGTACTTC.

The rearrangement uses TRBV5-6 and TRBJ2-5, with TRBD2 identical over 8 bases. The germline CDR1 and CDR2 sequences are SGHDT and YYEEEE. After removal of 0 bases from V and 6 bases from J, the junction contained 7 bases not matched to a gene. There are 15 residues in the CDR3. CDR3 residues: CASSLGTSRWKTQYF. The CDR3 DNA reads as TGTGCCAGCAGCTTGGGGACTAGCCGTTGGAAGACCCAGTACTTC.

The chain recombines TRBV5-1 with TRBJ2-6; maybe TRBD1 (6 bases). The CDR3 consists of 16 residues. Germline V gives CDR1 SGHRS, CDR2 YFSETQ. V was cut by 4 bases and J by 4 bases, with 15 bases left in between. The CDR3 reads CASSPGQKGGANVLTF. The CDR3 DNA is TGCGCCAGCAGCCCCGGACAGAAAGGGGGGGCCAACGTCCTGACTTTC.

The V call is TRBV11-1, the J call TRBJ2-7; 12 nucleotides match TRBD1. V lost 6 bases and J lost 0; bases outside the gene matches: 12. CDR3 length: 18 amino acids. Germline CDR1 SGHAT, CDR2 FQDESV (reference sequence). The CDR3 DNA follows: TGTGCCAGCAGGCGATCAACATGGGGACAGGGGGCCTCCTACGAGCAGTACTTC. It yields the protein CASRRSTWGQGASYEQYF.

The rearrangement uses TRBV4-3 and TRBJ2-1, with TRBD2 as a possible D gene (5 bases). CDR1 is LGHNA and CDR2 is YSLEER in the germline V gene. The CDR3 is 16 residues long. Deletions cut 0 bases from V and 1 base from J, with 10 bases between. CDR3 sequence reads: CASSQDPGGSYNEQFF. In DNA form, the CDR3 reads TGCGCCAGCAGCCAAGATCCGGGCGGGTCCTACAATGAGCAGTTCTTC.